The present T cell receptor beta chain was sequenced within a study of CXCR3-negative and CXCR3-positive naive CD8 T cells. Study-wide points: CXCR3-positive naive cells had more hydrophobic TRB CDR3s than CXCR3-negative naive cells. Memory CD8+ T cell repertoires were far less diverse than both naive subsets. Within a donor, both naive subsets shared TRBV-TRBJ usage, unlike memory cells.

The authors made the TRB cDNA libraries by 5' RACE using UMI labels. TCRdb reprocessed the 5' RACE reads and reports one entry per CDR3 protein, with no DNA. With around 96,000 distinct CDR3 sequences in the sample, the ten largest clones hold over 1.5%. CD45RO-CCR7+CD27+CD95- was the phenotype of naive CD8+ T cells. The CDR3 contains 11 residues. Remarks on this clonotype: Its specificity is not known.

The sample was naive CXCR3- CD8+ T cells from blood. Subset noted: CD45RO-CCR7+CD27+CD95- naive CD8+ T cells lacking CXCR3 (TNR3-). The TCR originated in a human donor in good health. Some clones in this sample may be carry-over from other donors' samples. The chain employs TRBV12-3 or TRBV12-4 and TRBJ2-1; TCRdb's assignment of TRBD2 cannot be checked, as there is no DNA. CDR3 in amino acids: CASAGLGEQFF.